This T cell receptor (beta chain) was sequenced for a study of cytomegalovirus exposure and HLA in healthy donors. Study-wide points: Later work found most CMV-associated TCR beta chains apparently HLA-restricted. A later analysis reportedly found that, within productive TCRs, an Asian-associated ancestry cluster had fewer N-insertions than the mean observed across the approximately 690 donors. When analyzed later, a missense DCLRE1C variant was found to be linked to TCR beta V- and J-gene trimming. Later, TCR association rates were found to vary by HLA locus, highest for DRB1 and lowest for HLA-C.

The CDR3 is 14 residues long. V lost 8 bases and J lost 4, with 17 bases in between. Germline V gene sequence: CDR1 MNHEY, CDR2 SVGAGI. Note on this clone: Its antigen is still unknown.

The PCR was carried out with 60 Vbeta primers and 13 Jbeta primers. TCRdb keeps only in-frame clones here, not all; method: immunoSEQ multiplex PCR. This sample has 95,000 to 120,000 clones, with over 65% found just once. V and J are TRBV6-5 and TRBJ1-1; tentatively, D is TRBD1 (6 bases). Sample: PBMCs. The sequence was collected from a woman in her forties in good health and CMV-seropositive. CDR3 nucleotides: TGTGCCAGCCGACCAGTAGGGGGAGCCACTGAAGCTTTCTTT. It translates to CASRPVGGATEAFF.